What follows are 24 T cell receptor beta chains derived from one specimen sequenced in a study of molecular identifiers for immune sequencing clone quantification listed by TCRdb under 2018. The method behind the library was PCR. The listed sequencing device is Illumina HiSeq 4000. TCRdb cleaned the public reads at Q25 with fastp, built clones with MiXCR and kept in-frame beta chains. For every CDR3 protein sequence, its rows merge into one entry that carries the most common genes and DNA. Across this sample there are 12,000 or so distinct CDR3 sequences, with about 18% seen only once. 1.5% of the sample lies in the top ten. Sample: naive CD8+ T cells from blood, with Jurkat cell RNA spiked in. Sample cell subset or site, as interpreted from the label and publication: FACS-sorted CD8+CD4-CCR7+CD45RA+ naive T cells. The receptors stem from a human donor in good health. Some libraries in this study had Jurkat cell RNA spiked in.

This clonotype is labeled as medium-sized (0.01 to 0.1%). This chain connects TRBV4-1 to TRBJ2-2; the D gene is possibly TRBD1 (7 bases). Germline lookup yields CDR1 MGHRA and CDR2 YSYEKL. V lost 3 bases, J lost 6 bases, and 14 bases lay in between. The length of the CDR3 is 15 residues. Here the CDR3 reads CASSQSRGEPGELFF. In nucleotides, the CDR3 is TGCGCCAGCAGCCAGAGCAGGGGGGAACCCGGGGAGCTGTTTTTT.

This chain links TRBV7-8 with TRBJ1-1; possible D gene TRBD1, 5 bases. There are 16 residues in the CDR3. Trimming cost V 6 bases and J 2 bases, with 19 bases left between them. Germline assignment: CDR1 SGHVS and CDR2 FQNEAQ. CDR3: CASSRSNGDLNTEAFF. The DNA for the CDR3 is TGTGCCAGCAGTCGCAGCAACGGGGACCTTAACACTGAAGCTTTCTTT.

This clonotype has at least ten counts. The chain uses TRBV7-2 and TRBJ1-6, with 7 nucleotides matching TRBD1. The J segment lost 3 bases and the V segment lost 5 bases, leaving 10 bases of the junction unmatched. Germline CDR1 is SGHTA and CDR2 is FQGNSA. The CDR3 loop spans 17 amino acids. The CDR3 is CASSPHPGQLYNSPLHF. Written as DNA, the CDR3 is TGTGCCAGCAGCCCTCATCCGGGACAGCTCTATAATTCACCCCTCCACTTT.

This clonotype was seen at least ten times. This chain uses TRBV6-5 with TRBJ2-2; no definite D call. This CDR3 comprises 13 residues. CDR1 MNHEY and CDR2 SVGAGI come from the germline V gene. Trimming removed 2 bases from V and 6 bases from J, with 7 bases in between. In DNA, the CDR3 is TGTGCCAGCAGTTACGTGTCTGCCGGGGAGCTGTTTTTT. Its protein product is CASSYVSAGELFF.

This clonotype has more than one count but fewer than ten. The chain carries TRBV3-1 and TRBJ1-1, with D hard to call. Per germline, CDR1 LGHDT and CDR2 YNNKEL (reference sequence). V was pared by 4 bases and J by 3 bases, with 9 bases between. CDR3 length: 13 residues. The CDR3 is CASSLVHDTEAFF. The CDR3 nucleotides are TGTGCCAGCAGCCTGGTTCACGACACTGAAGCTTTCTTT.

As to this clonotype: The CDR3 does not end in the conserved phenylalanine or tryptophan, so this is likely a read error. J is TRBJ1-3 and V is TRBV19; no definite D call. Trimming took 9 bases from V and 0 from J, leaving 21 bases between them. Germline-derived CDR1 and CDR2 are LNHDA and SQIVND (reference sequence). The CDR3 runs 17 residues. CDR3 in amino acids: CARSPDGIISSGNTIYS. In DNA, the CDR3 is TGTGCCAGGAGCCCGGACGGAATCATAAGCTCTGGAAACACCATATATTCT.

The rearrangement links TRBV7-6 to TRBJ2-5; 10 nucleotides line up with TRBD2. The CDR3 extends over 17 amino acids. Germline-derived CDR1 and CDR2 are SGHVS and FNYEAQ. V trimming: 5 bases; J trimming: 5 bases; junction bases outside the gene matches: 14. CDR3 sequence: CASSAPTSGNPLETQYF. In nucleotides, the CDR3 is TGTGCCAGCAGCGCGCCAACTAGCGGGAACCCCCTTGAGACCCAGTACTTC. Looking up the rest from reference TRBV7-6 and TRBJ2-5 gives the full variable domain: GAGVSQSPRYKVTKRGQDVALRCDPISGHVSLYWYRQALGQGPEFLTYFNYEAQQDKSGLPNDRFSAERPEGSISTLTIQRTEQRDSAMYRCASSAPTSGNPLETQYFGPGTRLLVL.

About this clonotype: In this CDR3 the conserved last residue, phenylalanine or tryptophan, is missing, so a read error is likely. V is TRBV28 and J is TRBJ1-1, with no clear D. This CDR3 spans 12 amino acids. The germline CDR1 and CDR2 sequences are MDHEN and SYDVKM. As DNA, the CDR3 is TGTGCCACCTCTGCTCCGAACACCGAAGCTTTCCTT. Protein product: CATSAPNTEAFL.

By share, this clonotype ranks as medium-sized (0.01 to 0.1%). Written as DNA, the CDR3 is TGTGCCAGCAGCGAAGACTTCAAAAACATTCAGTACTTC. Its translation is CASSEDFKNIQYF. The chain combines TRBV9 with TRBJ2-4; D not certain. V was cut by 3 bases and J by 3 bases, with 7 bases left in between. In germline, CDR1 is SGDLS, CDR2 YYNGEE. This CDR3 spans 13 amino acids. Complete variable domain (other parts from reference TRBV9 and TRBJ2-4): DSGVTQTPKHLITATGQRVTLRCSPRSGDLSVYWYQQSLDQGLQFLIQYYNGEERAKGNILERFSAQQFPDLHSELNLSSLELGDSALYFCASSEDFKNIQYFGAGTRLSVL.

This clonotype appeared once. A much more abundant neighbour one base away suggests this may be a read error. The chain carries TRBV5-1 and TRBJ2-7; TRBD2 might be the D (5 bases). Per the germline V gene, CDR1 is SGHRS and CDR2 is YFSETQ. There are 15 residues in the CDR3. The CDR3 bases are TGCACCAGCGGCTTAAAGTTAGAAGGATTCTACGAGCAGTACTTC. This gives the protein CTSGLKLEGFYEQYF. Complete variable domain (other parts from reference TRBV5-1 and TRBJ2-7): KAGVTQTPRYLIKTRGQQVTLSCSPISGHRSVSWYQQTPGQGLQFLFEYFSETQRNKGNFPGRFSGRQFSNSRSEMNVSTLELGDSALYLCTSGLKLEGFYEQYFGPGTRLTVT.

Concerning this clonotype itself: A much more abundant neighbour one base away suggests this may be a read error. The chain employs TRBV11-2 and TRBJ2-1; TRBD2 aligns across 10 bases. Trimming removed 5 bases from V and 5 bases from J; junction bases left unmatched: 6. The CDR3 covers 15 residues. Germline lookup yields CDR1 SGHAT and CDR2 FQNNGV. This chain's CDR3 is CASSPSGSFDNEQFF. The CDR3 DNA reads as TGTGCCAGCAGCCCTAGCGGGAGTTTTGACAATGAGCAGTTCTTC. The complete variable domain, with remaining parts taken from reference TRBV11-2 and TRBJ2-1, reads EAGVAQSPRYKIIEKRQSVAFWCNPISGHATLYWYQQILGQGPKLLIQFQNNGVVDDSQLPKDRFSAERLKGVDSTLKIQPAKLEDSAVYLCASSPSGSFDNEQFFGPGTRLTVL.

By share of the sample, this clonotype is medium-sized. The chain links TRBV11-2 to TRBJ2-5, with 14 nucleotides matching TRBD2. Germline lookup yields CDR1 SGHAT and CDR2 FQNNGV. V gave up 4 bases and J gave up 4 bases; unmatched junction bases: 14. The CDR3 runs 19 residues. The CDR3 sequence is CASSSEGLAGVSSRETQYF. The CDR3 DNA reads as TGTGCCAGCAGCTCCGAGGGACTAGCGGGAGTCTCGAGTAGAGAGACCCAGTACTTC.

This clonotype has a handful of counts. A much larger clone differs by one base, so this may be a read error. This chain uses TRBV6-2 or TRBV6-3 with TRBJ2-3, with TRBD2 identical over 7 bases. The CDR3 has 16 residues. Germline V lookup: CDR1 MNHEY, CDR2 SVGEGT. V trimming: 6 bases; J trimming: 3 bases; junction bases outside the gene matches: 12. CDR3 protein: CASSAGGGRLTDTQYF. Here the CDR3 DNA reads TGTGCCAGCAGCGCTGGGGGGGGGAGGCTGACAGATACGCAGTATTTT.

This clonotype was counted only a few times. One junction end disagrees with the germline gene, perhaps due to a read error. The V call is TRBV6-5, the J call TRBJ2-7, with D tentatively TRBD2 (5 bases). The CDR3 loop spans 12 amino acids. Germline-derived CDR1 and CDR2 are MNHEY and SVGAGI. The CDR3 sequence: CASSYGEGQQHF. The CDR3 nucleotides are TGTGCCAGCAGTTACGGTGAGGGCCAGCAGCACTTC.

The gene calls are TRBV5-6 and TRBJ1-6; the match to TRBD1 covers 7 bases. CDR1 is SGHDT and CDR2 is YYEEEE in the germline V gene. The CDR3 sequence is 13 residues long. V lost 4 bases and J lost 8; bases outside the gene matches: 3. Written as DNA, the CDR3 is TGTGCCAGCAGCCGAACAGGGGATTCACCCCTCCACTTT. This codes for CASSRTGDSPLHF.

This clonotype was observed at least ten times. The rearrangement joins TRBV4-1 to TRBJ2-1, with TRBD2 as a possible D gene (6 bases). Germline CDR1 MGHRA, CDR2 YSYEKL. V lost 2 bases and J lost 4, with 12 bases in between. The CDR3 has 15 amino acids. This CDR3 is CASSQRSGVYNEQFF. In DNA, the CDR3 is TGCGCCAGCAGCCAACGATCGGGAGTGTACAATGAGCAGTTCTTC.

This clonotype ranks as medium-sized (0.01 to 0.1%). The genes are TRBV5-1 and TRBJ2-5; D possibly uses TRBD1 or TRBD2 (5 bases each). The CDR3 contains 14 residues. Germline V gene sequence: CDR1 SGHRS, CDR2 YFSETQ. The ends were cut back, 0 bases at V and 7 bases at J, with 13 bases in the middle. In DNA form, the CDR3 reads TGCGCCAGCAGCTTGGACGGGACGGGGATGACCCAGTACTTC. Residues: CASSLDGTGMTQYF.

This clonotype was found many times. V usage is TRBV27 and J usage is TRBJ1-5; a weak D match, TRBD1 (5 bases). This CDR3 is 16 amino acids long. Germline CDR1 reads MNHEY; CDR2 reads SMNVEV (reference sequence). Trimming shortened V by 5 bases and J by 9 bases, and 23 bases separated the two germline ends. As DNA, the CDR3 is TGTGCCAGCAGTGAGACAGTCGGGCTTTCCCTATGGCCCCAGCATTTT. The encoded protein is CASSETVGLSLWPQHF.

Within the sample, this clonotype is medium-sized (0.01 to 0.1%). V gene TRBV6-5 combines with J gene TRBJ2-3; D remains unclear. CDR1 and CDR2 (germline): MNHEY, SVGAGI. The CDR3 is 13 residues long. V was shortened by 0 bases and J by 4 bases, with 5 bases between the two germline ends. The CDR3 loop reads CASSYSASDTQYF. The DNA for the CDR3 is TGTGCCAGCAGTTACTCAGCCTCAGATACGCAGTATTTT.

For this clonotype: This may be a read error, as it is one base from a much larger clone. The chain carries TRBV7-8 and TRBJ1-6; tentatively, D is TRBD1 (5 bases). The germline V and J ends were trimmed by 5 bases and 12 bases, with 17 bases remaining between them. The V gene's germline CDR1 is SGHVS and CDR2 FQNEAQ. The CDR3 spans 14 residues. The CDR3 reads CASSPNPTDLPLHF. The CDR3 DNA reads TGTGCCAGCAGCCCAAACCCGACAGACTTACCCCTCCACTTT.

This clonotype ranks as medium-sized. The chain carries TRBV20-1 and TRBJ2-7, with D possibly being TRBD2 (5 bases). This CDR3 contains 12 residues. The germline V gene encodes CDR1 DFQATT and CDR2 SNEGSKA (reference sequence). Deletions cut 6 bases from V and 2 bases from J, with 11 bases between. CDR3 amino acids: CSAPADTYEQYF. CDR3 in DNA: TGCAGTGCCCCAGCGGATACCTACGAGCAGTACTTC.

The rearrangement joins TRBV30 to TRBJ2-3; possible D gene TRBD2, 5 bases. This CDR3 has 13 residues. V was trimmed by 2 bases and J by 2 bases, leaving 8 bases between them. Germline-derived CDR1 and CDR2 are GTSNPN and SVGIG (reference sequence). The DNA of the CDR3 is TGTGCCTGGAGTTGGGGAGACACAGATACGCAGTATTTT. This sequence encodes CAWSWGDTDTQYF.

This clonotype was detected once. A clone one base away is much larger, so this may be a read error. The V call is TRBV20-1, the J call TRBJ2-2; D remains unclear. The CDR3 has 11 amino acids. V was trimmed by 3 bases and J by 10 bases, leaving 9 bases between them. Germline V lookup: CDR1 DFQATT, CDR2 SNEGSKA (reference sequence). The CDR3 loop is CSASHAEELFF. The DNA of the CDR3 is TGCAGTGCTAGTCATGCCGAGGAGCTGTTTTTT.

In this sample, this clonotype is medium-sized (0.01 to 0.1%). CDR3 residues: CASSTPGTRNTGELFF. CDR3 nucleotides: TGTGCCAGCAGTACCCCCGGAACAAGGAACACCGGGGAGCTGTTTTTT. This rearrangement joins TRBV28 to TRBJ2-2; D is uncertain. This CDR3 is 16 amino acids long. Trimming took 5 bases from V and 1 from J, leaving 14 bases between them. Germline loops: CDR1 MDHEN, CDR2 SYDVKM.